This T cell receptor beta chain was recovered during a study of blood T cell repertoires in COVID-19. Study-level information: The study drew acute and convalescent COVID-19 samples from the United States, Italy and Spain.

The V end lost 4 bases, the J end lost 2 bases, and 11 bases lay between the germline ends. Germline CDR1 reads WNHNN; CDR2 reads SYGVQD (reference sequence). CDR3 size: 15 residues. Produced via immunoSEQ multiplex PCR; TCRdb's table is partial and in-frame only. The table has about 330,000 clones, roughly 87% seen once. Donors in Cohort 3 who had recovered were those with two negative PCRs, healthcare professional clearance, or resolution of their symptoms. Sequencing was performed on PBMCs or T cells enriched from blood (not recorded which). The sequence was collected from a woman aged 25 to 39 who had recovered from COVID-19. The chain carries TRBV10-1 and TRBJ2-2, with D maybe TRBD2 (5 bases). The CDR3 loop is CASSGGFPNTGELFF. Here the CDR3 DNA reads TGCGCCAGCAGTGGAGGGTTCCCTAACACCGGGGAGCTGTTTTTT.